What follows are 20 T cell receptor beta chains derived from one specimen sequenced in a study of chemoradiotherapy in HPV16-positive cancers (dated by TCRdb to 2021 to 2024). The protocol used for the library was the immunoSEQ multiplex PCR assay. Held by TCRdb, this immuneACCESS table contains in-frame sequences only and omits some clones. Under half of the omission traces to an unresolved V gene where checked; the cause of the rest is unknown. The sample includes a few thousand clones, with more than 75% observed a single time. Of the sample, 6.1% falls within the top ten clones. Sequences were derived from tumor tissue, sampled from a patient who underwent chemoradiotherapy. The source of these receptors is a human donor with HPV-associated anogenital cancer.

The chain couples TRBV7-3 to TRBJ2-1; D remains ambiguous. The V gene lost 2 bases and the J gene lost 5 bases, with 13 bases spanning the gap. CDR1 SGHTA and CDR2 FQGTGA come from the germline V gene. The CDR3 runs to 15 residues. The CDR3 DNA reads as TGTGCCAGCAGCTTAGCGCCGAGAGGCGACAATGAGCAGTTCTTC. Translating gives CASSLAPRGDNEQFF. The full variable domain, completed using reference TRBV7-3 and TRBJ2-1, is GAGVSQTPSNKVTEKGKYVELRCDPISGHTALYWYRQSLGQGPEFLIYFQGTGAADDSGLPNDRFFAVRPEGSVSTLKIQRTERGDSAVYLCASSLAPRGDNEQFFGPGTRLTVL.

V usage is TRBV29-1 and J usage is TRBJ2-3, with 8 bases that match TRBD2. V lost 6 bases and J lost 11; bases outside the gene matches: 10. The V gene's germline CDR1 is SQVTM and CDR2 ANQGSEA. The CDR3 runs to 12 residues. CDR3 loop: CSVGIGGEKQYF. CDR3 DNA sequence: TGCAGCGTGGGGATCGGGGGGGAAAAGCAGTATTTT.

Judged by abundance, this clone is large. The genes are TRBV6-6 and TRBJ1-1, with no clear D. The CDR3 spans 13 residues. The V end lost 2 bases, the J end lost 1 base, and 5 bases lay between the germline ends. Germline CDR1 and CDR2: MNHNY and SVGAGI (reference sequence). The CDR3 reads CASSYGRNTEAFF. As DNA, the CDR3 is TGTGCCAGCAGTTACGGACGGAACACTGAAGCTTTCTTT.

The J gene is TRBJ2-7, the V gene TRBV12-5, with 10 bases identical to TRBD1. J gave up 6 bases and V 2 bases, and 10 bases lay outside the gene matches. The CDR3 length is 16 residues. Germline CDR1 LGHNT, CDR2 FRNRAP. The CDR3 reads CASGLTGQGVSREQYF. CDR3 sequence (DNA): TGTGCTAGTGGTTTGACAGGACAGGGGGTTTCTCGCGAGCAGTACTTC.

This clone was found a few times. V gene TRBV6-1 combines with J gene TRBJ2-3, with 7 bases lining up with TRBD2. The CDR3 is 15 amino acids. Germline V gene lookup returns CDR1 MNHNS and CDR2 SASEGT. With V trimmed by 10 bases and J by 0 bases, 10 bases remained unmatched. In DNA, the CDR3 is TGTGCCACCCAGCGGGACCCGACTAGCACAGATACGCAGTATTTT. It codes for CATQRDPTSTDTQYF.

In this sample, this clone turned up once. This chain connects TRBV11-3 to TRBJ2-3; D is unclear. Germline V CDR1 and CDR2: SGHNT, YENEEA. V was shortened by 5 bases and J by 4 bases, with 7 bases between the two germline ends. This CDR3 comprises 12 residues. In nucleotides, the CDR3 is TGTGCCAGCAGCCCCGTCCCAGATACGCAGTATTTT. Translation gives CASSPVPDTQYF.

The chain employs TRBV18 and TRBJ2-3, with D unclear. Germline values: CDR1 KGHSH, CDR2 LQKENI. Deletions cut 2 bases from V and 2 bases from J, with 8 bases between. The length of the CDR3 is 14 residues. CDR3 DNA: TGTGCCAGCTCACCAGCTAGTACCACAGATACGCAGTATTTT. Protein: CASSPASTTDTQYF.

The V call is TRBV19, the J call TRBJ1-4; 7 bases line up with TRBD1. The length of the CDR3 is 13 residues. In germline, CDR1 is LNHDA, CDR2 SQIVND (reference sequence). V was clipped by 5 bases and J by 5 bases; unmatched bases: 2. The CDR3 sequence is CASSGQDNEKLFF. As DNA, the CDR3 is TGTGCCAGTAGTGGACAGGACAATGAAAAACTGTTTTTT.

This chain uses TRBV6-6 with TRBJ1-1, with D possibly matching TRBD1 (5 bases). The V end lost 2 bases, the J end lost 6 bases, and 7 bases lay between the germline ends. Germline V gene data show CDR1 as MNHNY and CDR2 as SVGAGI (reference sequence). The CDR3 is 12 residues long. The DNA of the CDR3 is TGTGCCAGCAGTTACGCCAGGGCTGAAGCTTTCTTT. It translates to CASSYARAEAFF.

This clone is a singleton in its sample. The CDR3 reads CASTGQGSNYGYTF. The CDR3 nucleotides are TGTGCCAGCACCGGACAGGGTTCTAACTATGGCTACACCTTC. V gene TRBV5-4 combines with J gene TRBJ1-2, with 8 bases matching TRBD1. The CDR3 spans 14 residues. After removal of 6 bases from V and 0 bases from J, the junction contained 4 bases not matched to a gene. Germline V gene data show CDR1 as SGHNT and CDR2 as YYREEE (reference sequence). Drawing the rest from reference TRBV5-4 and TRBJ1-2, the complete variable domain is ETGVTQSPTHLIKTRGQQVTLRCSSQSGHNTVSWYQQALGQGPQFIFQYYREEENGRGNFPPRFSGLQFPNYSSELNVNALELDDSALYLCASTGQGSNYGYTFGSGTRLTVV.

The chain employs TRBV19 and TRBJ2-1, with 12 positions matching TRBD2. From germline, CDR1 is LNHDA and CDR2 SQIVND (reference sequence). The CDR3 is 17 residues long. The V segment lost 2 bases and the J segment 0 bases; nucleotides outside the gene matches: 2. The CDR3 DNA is TGTGCCAGTAGTATACTAGCGGGGGGGAGCTCCTACAATGAGCAGTTCTTC. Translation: CASSILAGGSSYNEQFF.

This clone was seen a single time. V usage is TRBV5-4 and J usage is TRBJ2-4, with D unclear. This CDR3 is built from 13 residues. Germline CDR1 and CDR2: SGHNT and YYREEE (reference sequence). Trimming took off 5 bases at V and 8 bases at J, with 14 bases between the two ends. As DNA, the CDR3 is TGTGCCAGCAGGCCTGCGGAGAAGGACATTCAGTACTTC. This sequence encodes CASRPAEKDIQYF.

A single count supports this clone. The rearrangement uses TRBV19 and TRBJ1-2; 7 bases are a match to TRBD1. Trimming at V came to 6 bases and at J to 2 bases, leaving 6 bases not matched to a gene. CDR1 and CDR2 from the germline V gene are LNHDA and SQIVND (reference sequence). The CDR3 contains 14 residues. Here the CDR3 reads CASRNRDRNYGYTF. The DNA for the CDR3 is TGTGCCAGTAGGAATCGGGACAGAAACTATGGCTACACCTTC.

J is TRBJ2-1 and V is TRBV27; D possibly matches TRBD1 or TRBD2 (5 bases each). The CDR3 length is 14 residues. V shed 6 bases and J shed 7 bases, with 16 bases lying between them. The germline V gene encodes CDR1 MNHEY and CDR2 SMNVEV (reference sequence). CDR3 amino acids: CASRREGSWNEQFF. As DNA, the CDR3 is TGTGCCAGCAGAAGAGAGGGGAGTTGGAATGAGCAGTTCTTC.

CDR3 amino acids: CASSLVLSPGIYF. In DNA, the CDR3 is TGTGCCAGCAGCTTAGTTTTGTCCCCGGGCATATATTTT. The genes are TRBV7-2 and TRBJ1-3; no clear D. Germline CDR1 is SGHTA and CDR2 is FQGNSA. V was trimmed by 1 base and J by 12 bases, leaving 13 bases between them. The CDR3 extends over 13 amino acids.

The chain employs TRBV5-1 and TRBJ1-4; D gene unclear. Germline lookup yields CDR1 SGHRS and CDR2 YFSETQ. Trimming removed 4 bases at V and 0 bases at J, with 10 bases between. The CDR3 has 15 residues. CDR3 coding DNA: TGCGCCAGCAGCCCCAGTGCAACAACTAATGAAAAACTGTTTTTT. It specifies CASSPSATTNEKLFF.

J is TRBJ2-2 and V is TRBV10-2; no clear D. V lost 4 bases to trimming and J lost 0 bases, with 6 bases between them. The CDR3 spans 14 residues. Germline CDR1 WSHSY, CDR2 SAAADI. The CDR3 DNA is TGCGCCAGCAGTGTAGCTTCGAACACCGGGGAGCTGTTTTTT. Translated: CASSVASNTGELFF.

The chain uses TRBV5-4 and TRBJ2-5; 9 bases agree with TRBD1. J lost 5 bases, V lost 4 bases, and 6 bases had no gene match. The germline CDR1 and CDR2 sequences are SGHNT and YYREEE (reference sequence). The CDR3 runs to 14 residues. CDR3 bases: TGTGCCAGCAGCGTACAGGGGGCAGGGGAGACCCAGTACTTC. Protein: CASSVQGAGETQYF. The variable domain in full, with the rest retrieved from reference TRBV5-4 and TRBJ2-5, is ETGVTQSPTHLIKTRGQQVTLRCSSQSGHNTVSWYQQALGQGPQFIFQYYREEENGRGNFPPRFSGLQFPNYSSELNVNALELDDSALYLCASSVQGAGETQYFGPGTRLLVL.

The CDR3 loop reads CASSSSYQPQHF. In DNA, the CDR3 is TGTGCCAGCAGTTCGTCTTATCAGCCCCAGCATTTT. J is TRBJ1-5 and V is TRBV28; D gene uncertain. This CDR3 is built from 12 residues. With 4 bases removed from V and 5 bases from J, the gap between germline ends came to 6 bases. Per germline, CDR1 MDHEN and CDR2 SYDVKM.

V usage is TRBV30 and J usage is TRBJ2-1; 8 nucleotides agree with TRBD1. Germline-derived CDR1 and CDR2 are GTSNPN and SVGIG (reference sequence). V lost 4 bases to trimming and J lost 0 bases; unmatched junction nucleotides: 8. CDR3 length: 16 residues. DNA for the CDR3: TGTGCCTGGACGGGACAGGAGGCAGGCTCCTACAATGAGCAGTTCTTC. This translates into CAWTGQEAGSYNEQFF.